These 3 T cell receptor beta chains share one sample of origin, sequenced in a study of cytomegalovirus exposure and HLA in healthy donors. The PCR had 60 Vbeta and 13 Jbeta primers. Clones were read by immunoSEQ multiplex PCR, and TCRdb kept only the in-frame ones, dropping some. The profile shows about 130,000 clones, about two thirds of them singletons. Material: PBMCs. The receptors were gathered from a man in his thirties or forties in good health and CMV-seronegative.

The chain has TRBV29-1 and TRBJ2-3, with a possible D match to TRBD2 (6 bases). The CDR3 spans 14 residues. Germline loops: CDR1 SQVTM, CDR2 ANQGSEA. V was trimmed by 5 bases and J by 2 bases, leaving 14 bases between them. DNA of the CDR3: TGCAGCGTTCACCGGGACTTAGACACAGATACGCAGTATTTT. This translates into CSVHRDLDTDTQYF.

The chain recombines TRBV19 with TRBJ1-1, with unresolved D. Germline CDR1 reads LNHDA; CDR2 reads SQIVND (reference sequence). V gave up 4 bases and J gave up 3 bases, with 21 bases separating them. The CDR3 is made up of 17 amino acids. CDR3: CASSTARSHVVYTEAFF. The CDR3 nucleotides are TGTGCCAGTAGTACCGCCCGGTCTCATGTTGTTTACACTGAAGCTTTCTTT.

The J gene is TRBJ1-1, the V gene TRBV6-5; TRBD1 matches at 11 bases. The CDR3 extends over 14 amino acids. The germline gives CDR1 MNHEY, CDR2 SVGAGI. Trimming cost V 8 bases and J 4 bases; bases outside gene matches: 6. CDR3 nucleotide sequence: TGTGCCAGCGGACAGGGGGCTAAGAGCACTGAAGCTTTCTTT. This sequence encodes CASGQGAKSTEAFF.